This T cell receptor beta chain was sequenced in a study of cytomegalovirus exposure and HLA in healthy donors. The wider study: The 100 million to 140 million unique TCR beta sequences, from about 179 million T cells, were found by an earlier analysis. Study-wide findings and caveats: A link between a missense DCLRE1C variant and TCR beta V- and J-gene trimming emerged from a later analysis. Analyzed later, most CMV-associated TCR beta chains appeared HLA-restricted. About 90% or about 30% of the time was how often most TCR beta V segments were productive, according to an earlier analysis.

This clone is a singleton in its sample. Its specificity is unknown. Vbeta (60) and Jbeta (13) primers were used in the PCR. Profiled with immunoSEQ multiplex PCR; TCRdb holds only in-frame clones, not every one. The table lists roughly 200,000 clones, around 79% of them singletons. This CDR3 contains 13 residues. Germline V gene data show CDR1 as SGHVS and CDR2 as FQNEAQ. The V and J ends lost 8 bases and 8 bases respectively, with 18 bases between them. Sequenced sample: PBMCs. This clonotype was sampled from a woman in her twenties or thirties in good health and CMV-seropositive. This rearrangement joins TRBV7-8 to TRBJ1-2; perhaps TRBD1 as D (5 bases). CDR3 in amino acids: CASGGWQGRGYTF. Written as DNA, the CDR3 is TGTGCCAGCGGGGGGTGGCAGGGTCGAGGCTACACCTTC.